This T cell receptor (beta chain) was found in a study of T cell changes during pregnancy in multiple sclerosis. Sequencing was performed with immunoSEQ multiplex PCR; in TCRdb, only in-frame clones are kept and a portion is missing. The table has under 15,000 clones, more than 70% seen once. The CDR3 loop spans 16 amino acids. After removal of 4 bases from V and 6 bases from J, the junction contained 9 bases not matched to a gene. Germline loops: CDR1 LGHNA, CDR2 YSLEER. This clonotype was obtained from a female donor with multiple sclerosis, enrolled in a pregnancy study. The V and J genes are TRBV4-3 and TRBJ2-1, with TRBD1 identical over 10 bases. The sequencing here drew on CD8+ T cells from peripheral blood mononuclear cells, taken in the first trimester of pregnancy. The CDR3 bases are TGCGCCAGCAGCCGGCTGACAGGGGGCGCGGGCAATGAGCAGTTCTTC. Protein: CASSRLTGGAGNEQFF.